The 22 T cell receptor beta chains below were found in one sample sequenced in a study of OX40 agonist ivuxolimab in advanced cancers. Some clones are missing from TCRdb's copy, which holds only in-frame ones; the method was immunoSEQ multiplex PCR. The profile shows about 77,000 clones, over 70% of them singletons. This sample comprised CD4+ or CD8+ T cells sorted from blood, obtained in a trial of the OX40 agonist ivuxolimab. The receptors were sampled from an adult with an advanced solid tumor such as melanoma, head and neck, liver or kidney cancer.

The rearrangement links TRBV19 to TRBJ1-2, with 7 bases aligning to TRBD1. CDR3 length: 13 residues. Germline-derived CDR1 and CDR2 are LNHDA and SQIVND (reference sequence). V lost 5 bases to trimming and J lost 4 bases; unmatched junction nucleotides: 4. The CDR3, as DNA: TGTGCCAGTAGTCAACAGGGGAGCTATGGCTACACCTTC. It is translated as CASSQQGSYGYTF.

V and J are TRBV7-2 and TRBJ2-1; TRBD2 might be the D (5 bases). Germline CDR1 is SGHTA and CDR2 is FQGNSA. This CDR3 has 15 amino acids. V lost 5 bases, J lost 4 bases, and 15 bases lay in between. The CDR3 loop is CASSPWASRYNEQFF. CDR3 bases: TGTGCCAGCAGCCCCTGGGCTAGCAGGTACAATGAGCAGTTCTTC.

This chain connects TRBV27 to TRBJ2-1, with D perhaps TRBD2 (6 bases). The CDR3 runs to 18 residues. The germline V gene has CDR1 MNHEY and CDR2 SMNVEV (reference sequence). Trimming shortened V by 4 bases and J by 4 bases, and 23 bases separated the two germline ends. This CDR3 is CASSYRPTGTGSYNEQFF. CDR3 nucleotide sequence: TGTGCCAGCAGTTACAGGCCGACCGGGACTGGCTCATACAATGAGCAGTTCTTC.

This clone was counted between two and nine times. The chain joins TRBV5-1 to TRBJ2-7; D ambiguous. Germline V gene lookup returns CDR1 SGHRS and CDR2 YFSETQ. The CDR3 is made up of 14 amino acids. V was pared by 0 bases and J by 0 bases, with 7 bases between. This chain's CDR3 is CASSLDPYSYEQYF. CDR3 bases: TGCGCCAGCAGCTTGGACCCGTACTCCTACGAGCAGTACTTC.

This clone occurred a few times. V usage is TRBV14 and J usage is TRBJ1-4; 9 bases align to TRBD1. The ends lost 4 bases at V and 7 bases at J; junction bases unmatched: 13. Germline V gene sequence: CDR1 SGHDN, CDR2 FVKESK. This CDR3 has 17 amino acids. The CDR3 region is CASSPTPYRGRGEKLFF. The CDR3 coding sequence is TGTGCCAGCAGCCCAACACCGTACAGGGGGCGAGGTGAAAAACTGTTTTTT.

V gene TRBV27 combines with J gene TRBJ2-5; D uncertain. Germline V gene sequence: CDR1 MNHEY, CDR2 SMNVEV (reference sequence). This CDR3 is 15 amino acids long. V shed 0 bases and J shed 2 bases, with 10 bases lying between them. The CDR3 DNA is TGTGCCAGCAGTTTATCGTTCAGAAAACAAGAGACCCAGTACTTC. Its protein product is CASSLSFRKQETQYF.

The chain is built from TRBV6-1 and TRBJ1-2, with D maybe TRBD1 (6 bases). Germline V lookup: CDR1 MNHNS, CDR2 SASEGT. Trimming removed 4 bases at V and 0 bases at J, with 9 bases between. The CDR3 totals 14 residues. The CDR3 DNA sequence: TGTGCCAGCAGTGGGACAGCTACTAACTATGGCTACACCTTC. This sequence encodes CASSGTATNYGYTF.

The chain recombines TRBV4-1 with TRBJ2-5; D is possibly TRBD2 (5 bases). This CDR3 comprises 13 residues. V shed 2 bases and J shed 5 bases, with 9 bases lying between them. CDR1 and CDR2 (germline): MGHRA, YSYEKL. CDR3 DNA: TGCGCCAGCAGCCAATTTAGGAGGGAGACCCAGTACTTC. Its protein is CASSQFRRETQYF.

This sequence joins TRBV2 and TRBJ2-2; 10 nucleotides agree with TRBD1. Losses at the gene ends were 6 bases for V and 6 bases for J; bases not matched to a gene: 10. Germline V gene lookup returns CDR1 SNHLY and CDR2 FYNNEI. This CDR3 is built from 16 residues. CDR3 residues: CASSKDRGLLAGELFF. The CDR3 nucleotides read TGTGCCAGCAGCAAAGACAGGGGGCTTCTGGCCGGGGAGCTGTTTTTT.

The chain carries TRBV7-9 and TRBJ2-1, with TRBD2 identical over 7 bases. From germline, CDR1 is SEHNR and CDR2 FQNEAQ (reference sequence). CDR3 length equals 14 residues. With V trimmed by 4 bases and J by 5 bases, 5 bases remained unmatched. CDR3 sequence: CASSSPGLNNEQFF. The CDR3 nucleotides are TGTGCCAGCAGCTCACCGGGACTAAACAATGAGCAGTTCTTC.

This chain links TRBV29-1 with TRBJ1-2; D is undetermined. Germline CDR1 and CDR2: SQVTM and ANQGSEA. With 3 bases removed from V and 2 bases from J, the gap between germline ends came to 10 bases. This CDR3 comprises 13 residues. CDR3 amino acids: CSVDLFRNYGYTF. DNA for the CDR3: TGCAGCGTTGACCTCTTTCGAAACTATGGCTACACCTTC.

V is TRBV28 and J is TRBJ1-1; D possibly corresponds to TRBD1 (5 bases). The CDR3 consists of 13 residues. The germline V and J ends were trimmed by 3 bases and 5 bases, with 10 bases remaining between them. Germline V gene lookup returns CDR1 MDHEN and CDR2 SYDVKM. The CDR3 bases are TGTGCCAGCAGTTTTAGCCGGGGGACTGAAGCTTTCTTT. Residues: CASSFSRGTEAFF.

The V call is TRBV4-2, the J call TRBJ2-5; 9 nucleotides match TRBD2. The DNA matches TRBJ2-7 better at its end, which makes the J call doubtful. The CDR3 covers 14 residues. CDR1 is LGHNA and CDR2 is YNFKEQ in the germline V gene. The CDR3, as DNA: TGTGCCAGCAGCCCCGGGACTAGCCGACGCGAGCAGTACTTC. This sequence encodes CASSPGTSRREQYF.

The chain couples TRBV7-3 to TRBJ2-7, with TRBD2 matching over 10 bases. CDR1 and CDR2 (germline): SGHTA, FQGTGA. V gave up 3 bases and J gave up 4 bases; unmatched junction bases: 6. The CDR3 spans 15 residues. The CDR3 DNA reads as TGTGCCAGCAGCTTGTCTAGCGGGGGACCATACGAGCAGTACTTC. Protein product: CASSLSSGGPYEQYF. The full variable domain, rest sourced from reference TRBV7-3 and TRBJ2-7, is GAGVSQTPSNKVTEKGKYVELRCDPISGHTALYWYRQSLGQGPEFLIYFQGTGAADDSGLPNDRFFAVRPEGSVSTLKIQRTERGDSAVYLCASSLSSGGPYEQYFGPGTRLTVT.

The rearrangement uses TRBV29-1 and TRBJ1-2; no reliable D call. CDR1 SQVTM and CDR2 ANQGSEA come from the germline V gene. Trimming took 8 bases from V and 2 from J, leaving 12 bases between them. This CDR3 contains 12 residues. In DNA form, the CDR3 reads TGCAGCTACGAACTGGGGAACTATGGCTACACCTTC. Amino acids: CSYELGNYGYTF.

The gene calls are TRBV27 and TRBJ2-3; 7 positions agree with TRBD1. The junction had 4 bases not matched to a gene; V was cut back by 6 bases and J by 4 bases. The CDR3 spans 13 residues. CDR1 is MNHEY and CDR2 is SMNVEV in the germline V gene (reference sequence). CDR3 residues: CASRTGSPDTQYF. The DNA for the CDR3 is TGTGCCAGCAGGACAGGGAGTCCAGATACGCAGTATTTT.

The chain carries TRBV4-2 and TRBJ2-2; 7 bases fit TRBD1. Germline trimming cut 2 bases from V and 2 bases from J; bases unmatched to any gene: 5. CDR1 is LGHNA and CDR2 is YNFKEQ in the germline V gene. The CDR3 runs 16 residues. In DNA form, the CDR3 reads TGTGCCAGCAGCCAACGTCAGGGGGTAAACACCGGGGAGCTGTTTTTT. Translating gives CASSQRQGVNTGELFF.

The chain has TRBV2 and TRBJ2-7, with D perhaps TRBD2 (5 bases). V lost 7 bases and J 2 bases, leaving 24 bases between the germline ends. The CDR3 runs 17 residues. Germline assignment: CDR1 SNHLY and CDR2 FYNNEI. CDR3 DNA: TGTGCCAGCAAATGGATGAAGATCCCGGGGAAAACCTACGAGCAGTACTTC. Amino acid sequence: CASKWMKIPGKTYEQYF.

The rearrangement uses TRBV11-3 and TRBJ2-7; D may be TRBD1 or TRBD2 (5 bases each). V lost 3 bases and J lost 3, with 9 bases in between. Germline V gene lookup returns CDR1 SGHNT and CDR2 YENEEA. The length of the CDR3 is 13 residues. DNA for the CDR3: TGTGCCAGCAGCTTCGGGGCAGTCTACGAGCAGTACTTC. This sequence encodes CASSFGAVYEQYF. The whole variable domain, remainder taken from reference TRBV11-3 and TRBJ2-7, is EAGVVQSPRYKIIEKKQPVAFWCNPISGHNTLYWYLQNLGQGPELLIRYENEEAVDDSQLPKDRFSAERLKGVDSTLKIQPAELGDSAVYLCASSFGAVYEQYFGPGTRLTVT.

V is TRBV11-3 and J is TRBJ1-2; 10 bases map to TRBD1. This CDR3 is built from 14 residues. CDR1 is SGHNT and CDR2 is YENEEA in the germline V gene. The V segment lost 4 bases and the J segment 5 bases; nucleotides outside the gene matches: 4. The CDR3 spells CASSSGQGRYGYTF. In DNA form, the CDR3 reads TGTGCCAGCAGCTCGGGACAGGGGAGATATGGCTACACCTTC.

This sequence joins TRBV5-4 and TRBJ2-1; D is possibly TRBD2 (6 bases). The germline CDR1 and CDR2 sequences are SGHNT and YYREEE (reference sequence). CDR3 length equals 13 residues. V was clipped by 0 bases and J by 13 bases, with 14 bases between them. In DNA, the CDR3 is TGTGCCAGCAGCTTGGCCCCGGGAGAGGTCCAGTTCTTC. Translation: CASSLAPGEVQFF.

The V and J genes are TRBV5-1 and TRBJ1-2; TRBD1 agrees at 9 bases. The length of the CDR3 is 16 residues. Trimming at V came to 0 bases and at J to 6 bases, leaving 9 bases not matched to a gene. Germline V lookup: CDR1 SGHRS, CDR2 YFSETQ. As DNA, the CDR3 is TGCGCCAGCAGCTTGGAAGCGGGACAGGGAGGGAATGGCTACACCTTC. Translated: CASSLEAGQGGNGYTF.